This T cell receptor (beta chain) was identified in a study of blood T cell repertoires in COVID-19 (dated by TCRdb to 2019 to 2021). For the study in its entirety: Samples covering the acute and convalescent phases of COVID-19 were provided by collaborators in the United States, Italy and Spain. Where available, HLA class I and class II types were taken from metadata supplied by the sample provider and were not determined by assay-based typing. The repertoires were released in a freely available public database meant as a resource for research on the immune response to SARS-CoV-2. Subjects who had been exposed to COVID-19, were actively infected with it, or had recovered from it provided the deeply sampled blood TCRbeta repertoires that made up the dataset. The samples were drawn from the first 160 participants of the ongoing ImmuneRACE study and from more than 1,000 subjects provided by 6 global collaborators. The prospective study material was composed of cDNA or gDNA derived from T cells, B-cell-depleted T cells, or PBMCs. Sample metadata almost always included a de-identified subject ID, COVID-19 status, age in years and sex.

CDR1 MNHEY and CDR2 SVGAGI were looked up in the germline V gene. Trimming at the junction amounts to 2 bases on V and 5 bases on J, and the germline ends lie 15 bases apart. The CDR3 holds 15 amino acids from the cysteine to the phenylalanine. Of the read, only the CDR3 DNA is kept; its 45 bases are in frame from base 1. TCRbeta CDR3 regions were amplified from genomic DNA by means of the immunoSEQ Assay, a bias-controlled multiplex PCR. As for how the authors treated the data: The number of nucleated cells in each sample was estimated from the amplification of reference gene primers within the assay. Sequence reads were collapsed and filtered to measure the absolute abundance of every unique TCRbeta CDR3 rearrangement. For each sample, productive Simpson clonality was calculated as the square root of Simpson's diversity index across productive rearrangements. Drawn from immuneACCESS, this table holds only the in-frame rearrangements with V and J called that TCRdb kept. Clones are partly lost; checked studies trace under half to an unresolved V gene and leave the rest unexplained. The V and J calls and clone size are taken from that table; D and trimming were inferred from the DNA. Here the sample has 320,000 or so clones; about nine tenths occur a single time. The ten largest clones add up to roughly 5% of the sample.

General conclusions and limits of the study: Clinical and demographic metadata were provided uncurated, with the amount varying by source and participant.

In regard to this clone: Its specific antigen is unknown. No base quality information exists; no much larger clone differs at one position.

Participants in the prospective study were aged about 18 to 89 years, lived in about two dozen United States geographic areas, and enrolled through a virtual design. To assign participants to cohorts, the prospective study relied on clinical history that participants themselves reported in a screening survey and a study questionnaire. Recovered participants in ImmuneRACE Cohort 3 were defined as having two consecutive negative NP/OP PCR tests, clearance from a healthcare professional, or resolution of symptoms. Mobile phlebotomists in the prospective study collected whole blood, serum and a nasopharyngeal or oropharyngeal swab from every participant. Participants in the prospective study had the option to provide additional blood draws and questionnaires over an approximately 2-month period. Prospective study blood samples were shipped either frozen or at room temperature before DNA extraction.

The specimen sequenced was PBMCs or T cells enriched from blood (not recorded which). The clonotype comes from a man aged 60 to 69 who had recovered from COVID-19. Here the chain combines TRBV6-5 and TRBJ1-1, with the D gene not clear enough to name. The CDR3 reads as follows: CASSYGFGSVTEAFF. The sequenced DNA is TGTGCCAGCAGTTACGGCTTCGGAAGCGTGACTGAAGCTTTCTTT.